This T cell receptor beta chain stems from a study of high-grade serous ovarian cancer treatment subgroups. Study at large: Each sample yielded on average approximately 7,700 unique TCR beta rearrangements from more than 13,000 reads. Overall study findings and caveats: These tumor repertoires lack spatial information from bulk sequencing. TCR clonal relatedness correlated positively with neoantigen level. Same-patient tumor repertoires overlapped at roughly 0.1 to 0.79; different patients barely overlapped.

Trimming took off 0 bases at V and 7 bases at J, with 10 bases between the two ends. The germline V gene encodes CDR1 SGHDT and CDR2 YYEEEE. The CDR3 is 13 residues long. The tumor samples were collected prior to definitive surgery or chemotherapy. Here immunoSEQ multiplex PCR was the method, and the copy in TCRdb shows in-frame clones only, minus some. The sample holds about 12,000 clones, roughly 88% seen once. With regard to this clone: The antigen is undetermined.

V usage is TRBV5-6 and J usage is TRBJ2-5, with no clear D. This TCR was sampled from a human donor with high-grade serous ovarian cancer. The specimen sequenced was tumor tissue. CDR3: CASSLDRIGTQYF. The CDR3 DNA follows: TGTGCCAGCAGCTTGGACAGAATAGGGACCCAGTACTTC.